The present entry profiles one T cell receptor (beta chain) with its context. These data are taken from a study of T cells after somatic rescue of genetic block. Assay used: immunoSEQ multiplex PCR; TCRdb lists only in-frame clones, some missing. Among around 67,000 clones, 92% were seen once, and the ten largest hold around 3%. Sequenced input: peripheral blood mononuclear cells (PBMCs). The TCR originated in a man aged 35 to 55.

The DNA for the CDR3 is TGTGCCAGCAGCTTAGCCGGACTAGCGGTTAGCACAGATACGCAGTATTTT. Translation gives CASSLAGLAVSTDTQYF. The V gene is TRBV7-9, the J gene TRBJ2-3; the match to TRBD2 covers 10 bases. This CDR3 region has 17 residues. Trimming cost V 0 bases and J 0 bases; bases outside gene matches: 3. Germline V gene lookup returns CDR1 SEHNR and CDR2 FQNEAQ (reference sequence).